This is a list of T cell receptor beta chains from one sample in a study of blood T cell repertoires in COVID-19. Produced via immunoSEQ multiplex PCR; TCRdb's table is partial and in-frame only. The profile shows 150,000 or so clones, about 85% of them singletons. Sequencing was performed on peripheral blood. Receptors originate from a woman aged 45-65 years with COVID-19, enrolled during active disease. CDR3s include the opening cysteine and the closing phenylalanine or tryptophan. Fields, in order: J gene, clone size, V gene, D gene, CDR3 protein, CDR3 DNA. D genes are given only for firm matches. A row's size may be missing; if present it is once, few, many or a size class.

TRBJ2-5 | once | TRBV7-2 | TRBD2 | CASSPRIAGGTETQYF | TGTGCCAGCAGCCCCCGGATAGCGGGAGGAACAGAGACCCAGTACTTC
TRBJ2-5 | . | TRBV2 | . | CASSEVTGRWETQYF | TGTGCCAGCAGTGAAGTAACTGGCAGGTGGGAGACCCAGTACTTC
TRBJ1-2 | . | TRBV27 | . | CASSPEGQYYGYTF | TGTGCCAGCAGCCCCGAAGGACAGTACTATGGCTACACCTTC
TRBJ2-1 | . | TRBV3-1/TRBV3-2 | TRBD2 | CASSQEGAGVYNEQFF | TGTGCCAGCAGCCAAGAGGGAGCGGGGGTGTACAATGAGCAGTTCTTC
TRBJ2-7 | . | TRBV5-1 | . | CASSLDHGGGYEQYF | TGCGCCAGCAGCTTGGACCACGGAGGAGGTTACGAGCAGTACTTC
TRBJ1-1 | . | TRBV5-1 | . | CASSLTGLNTEAFF | TGCGCCAGCAGCTTGACAGGGTTGAACACTGAAGCTTTCTTT
TRBJ2-2 | . | TRBV4-2 | TRBD1 | CASSQMTGRNTGELFF | TGTGCCAGCAGCCAAATGACAGGGAGGAACACCGGGGAGCTGTTTTTT
TRBJ1-1 | many | TRBV19 | TRBD1 | CASSLNGQGRTEAFF | TGTGCCAGTAGCCTAAATGGACAGGGTCGGACTGAAGCTTTCTTT
TRBJ2-1 | . | TRBV6-2/TRBV6-3 | TRBD2 | CASSYWASGENNEQFF | TGTGCCAGCAGTTACTGGGCTAGCGGGGAGAACAATGAGCAGTTCTTC
TRBJ1-2 | . | TRBV24-1 | TRBD1 | CATSDFPTGTYGYTF | TGTGCCACCAGTGATTTCCCGACAGGGACCTATGGCTACACCTTC
TRBJ1-1 | . | TRBV19 | . | CASSIRGAENTEAFF | TGTGCCAGTAGTATCCGCGGGGCAGAGAACACTGAAGCTTTCTTT
TRBJ2-7 | . | TRBV18 | TRBD2 | CASSPPQAGGPSYEQYF | TGTGCCAGCTCACCTCCCCAAGCGGGGGGGCCCTCCTACGAGCAGTACTTC
TRBJ2-1 | . | TRBV5-1 | . | CASSLELGGAYNEQFF | TGCGCCAGCAGCTTGGAGCTCGGGGGAGCCTACAATGAGCAGTTCTTC
TRBJ2-7 | . | TRBV2 | TRBD1 | CASSSDRVGEQYF | TGTGCCAGCAGTTCCGACAGGGTGGGGGAGCAGTACTTC
TRBJ2-3 | . | TRBV30 | TRBD2 | CAWNQERGGSQYF | TGTGCCTGGAACCAGGAGCGGGGGGGTTCGCAGTATTTT
TRBJ1-1 | . | TRBV12-5 | TRBD1 | CASGLQGQPNTEAFF | TGTGCTAGTGGTTTGCAGGGACAGCCGAACACTGAAGCTTTCTTT
TRBJ1-1 | few | TRBV30 | . | CAWRPQAEAFF | TGTGCCTGGAGACCCCAGGCTGAAGCTTTCTTT
TRBJ2-1 | . | TRBV19 | TRBD2 | CASSIGTSGILF | TGTGCCAGTAGTATTGGGACTAGCGGCATACTCTTC
TRBJ1-4 | once | TRBV4-2 | . | CASSQLGSNEKLFF | TGTGCCAGCAGCCAACTTGGGAGTAATGAAAAACTGTTTTTT
TRBJ2-2 | . | TRBV19 | TRBD1 | CASSSGQGGTGELFF | TGTGCCAGTAGTAGTGGACAGGGGGGAACCGGGGAGCTGTTTTTT
TRBJ1-1 | . | TRBV11-3 | . | CASSLDGGNTEAFF | TGTGCCAGCAGCTTAGATGGCGGGAACACTGAAGCTTTCTTT
TRBJ1-1 | few | TRBV5-1 | TRBD1 | CASRQTGPGTEAFF | TGCGCCAGCAGACAGACAGGGCCGGGGACTGAAGCTTTCTTT
TRBJ2-2 | . | TRBV19 | . | CASSPGPTGELFF | TGTGCCAGTAGTCCAGGTCCCACCGGGGAGCTGTTTTTT
TRBJ2-6 | . | TRBV6-4 | . | CASSRSSPGVLTF | TGTGCCAGCTCTAGGTCTTCCCCAGGGGTCCTGACTTTC
TRBJ2-7 | few | TRBV27 | . | CASSPGGYEQYF | TGTGCCAGCAGTCCCGGGGGTTACGAGCAGTACTTC